Presented here are 13 T cell receptor beta chains from one specimen sequenced in a study of blood T cell repertoires in COVID-19. The table came from immunoSEQ multiplex PCR; TCRdb's copy has only in-frame clones and leaves some out. The sample yields 90,000 to 120,000 clones, roughly 83% seen once. What was sequenced was peripheral blood. All receptors come from a human donor in a cohort sampled during active COVID-19.

This rearrangement joins TRBV28 to TRBJ2-7; a possible D gene is TRBD2 (6 bases). The germline V gene encodes CDR1 MDHEN and CDR2 SYDVKM. The CDR3 is made up of 14 amino acids. Deletions cut 6 bases from V and 2 bases from J, with 14 bases between. The DNA for the CDR3 is TGTGCCAGCAGGGGGGACTCCCGTCCCTACGAGCAGTACGTC. Translation: CASRGDSRPYEQYV.

The rearrangement uses TRBV10-3 and TRBJ2-7; possible D gene TRBD1, 7 bases. Germline CDR1 reads ENHRY; CDR2 reads SYGVKD. This CDR3 is built from 15 residues. Trimming removed 0 bases at V and 3 bases at J, with 12 bases between. The chain's CDR3 is CAISESSGGIYEQYF. CDR3 DNA: TGTGCCATCAGTGAGTCGTCAGGGGGGATCTACGAGCAGTACTTC.

The rearrangement links TRBV6-2 or TRBV6-3 to TRBJ1-1, with D possibly matching TRBD1 (5 bases). The CDR3 runs to 16 residues. The V gene lost 0 bases and the J gene lost 0 bases, with 11 bases spanning the gap. Germline V gene sequence: CDR1 MNHEY, CDR2 SVGEGT. The DNA for the CDR3 is TGTGCCAGCAGTTACTCGCCGGGACTGCTGAACACTGAAGCTTTCTTT. Its translation: CASSYSPGLLNTEAFF.

The chain links TRBV9 to TRBJ2-1; a weak D match, TRBD2 (7 bases). Trimming left V 4 bases short and J 3 bases short, with 14 bases between. The length of the CDR3 is 15 residues. Germline-derived CDR1 and CDR2 are SGDLS and YYNGEE. The CDR3 region has the DNA TGTGCCAGCAGCCCACGGGGGGCGAGCTACAATGAGCAGTTCTTC. Residues: CASSPRGASYNEQFF. The variable domain in full, completed from reference TRBV9 and TRBJ2-1, reads DSGVTQTPKHLITATGQRVTLRCSPRSGDLSVYWYQQSLDQGLQFLIQYYNGEERAKGNILERFSAQQFPDLHSELNLSSLELGDSALYFCASSPRGASYNEQFFGPGTRLTVL.

The chain carries TRBV7-3 and TRBJ1-6; D ambiguous. Germline-derived CDR1 and CDR2 are SGHTA and FQGTGA. Between the trimmed V and J ends, which lost 3 bases and 6 bases, there was a span of 6 bases. This CDR3 spans 13 amino acids. CDR3 loop: CASSLTTNSPLHF. In DNA, the CDR3 is TGTGCCAGCAGCTTGACTACTAATTCACCCCTCCACTTT.

This clone appeared a few times. The chain has TRBV4-2 and TRBJ2-7; no reliable D call. Per the germline V gene, CDR1 is LGHNA and CDR2 is YNFKEQ. V was clipped by 0 bases and J by 7 bases, with 7 bases between them. The CDR3 length is 12 residues. CDR3 coding DNA: TGTGCCAGCAGCCAAGATTGGCTGGAGCAGTACGTC. Its protein product is CASSQDWLEQYV.

CDR3 in DNA: TGTGCCAGCACCAGACGCGGGGCCACTGAAGCTTTCTTT. Translating it yields CASTRRGATEAFF. The chain has TRBV6-5 and TRBJ1-1; tentatively, D is TRBD1 (5 bases). Germline CDR1 MNHEY, CDR2 SVGAGI. This CDR3 comprises 13 residues. With 7 bases removed from V and 4 bases from J, the gap between germline ends came to 13 bases.

The chain uses TRBV11-2 and TRBJ2-1; D is possibly TRBD1 (5 bases). Trimming removed 4 bases from V and 5 bases from J, with 9 bases in between. Germline CDR1 is SGHAT and CDR2 is FQNNGV. This CDR3 comprises 13 residues. The chain's CDR3 is CASSSQGHNEQFF. The CDR3 DNA follows: TGTGCCAGCAGCTCCCAGGGCCACAATGAGCAGTTCTTC.

V gene TRBV6-1 combines with J gene TRBJ1-2; maybe TRBD1 (5 bases). The CDR3 has 14 residues. Germline values: CDR1 MNHNS, CDR2 SASEGT. V dropped 1 base and J dropped 3 bases, with 9 bases sitting between them. The CDR3 nucleotides are TGTGCCAGCAGTGAAGGGGGCCCTGACTATGGCTACACCTTC. Translated, it gives CASSEGGPDYGYTF.

V usage is TRBV25-1 and J usage is TRBJ1-1, with D possibly being TRBD1 (5 bases). The CDR3 is made up of 12 amino acids. Germline assignment: CDR1 MGHDK and CDR2 SYGVNS. V was clipped by 8 bases and J by 8 bases, with 15 bases between them. CDR3 in amino acids: CASGEQEREAFF. The CDR3 nucleotides read TGTGCCAGCGGCGAACAGGAGAGAGAAGCTTTCTTT.

V usage is TRBV5-8 and J usage is TRBJ2-5; tentatively, D is TRBD2 (6 bases). Trimming took off 0 bases at V and 5 bases at J, with 14 bases between the two ends. The CDR3 is 15 residues long. Per the germline V gene, CDR1 is SGHTS and CDR2 is YDEGEE. This chain's CDR3 is CASSLAGPRGETQYF. Written as DNA, the CDR3 is TGTGCCAGCAGCTTGGCCGGGCCCCGGGGGGAGACCCAGTACTTC.

The rearrangement joins TRBV5-1 to TRBJ2-5; perhaps TRBD1 as D (5 bases). Looked up from germline, CDR1 is SGHRS and CDR2 is YFSETQ. V was clipped by 0 bases and J by 1 base, with 13 bases between them. The CDR3 totals 16 residues. This CDR3 reads CASSLGATAPQETQYF. CDR3 sequence (DNA): TGCGCCAGCAGCTTGGGGGCGACAGCACCCCAAGAGACCCAGTACTTC. Complete variable domain (other parts from reference TRBV5-1 and TRBJ2-5): KAGVTQTPRYLIKTRGQQVTLSCSPISGHRSVSWYQQTPGQGLQFLFEYFSETQRNKGNFPGRFSGRQFSNSRSEMNVSTLELGDSALYLCASSLGATAPQETQYFGPGTRLLVL.

The chain joins TRBV7-2 to TRBJ2-7; D remains unclear. The germline V gene has CDR1 SGHTA and CDR2 FQGNSA. The CDR3 sequence is 12 residues long. With 5 bases removed from V and 2 bases from J, the gap between germline ends came to 7 bases. CDR3 in amino acids: CASSEPTYEQYF. CDR3 sequence (DNA): TGTGCCAGCAGCGAGCCCACCTACGAGCAGTACTTC.